The entry that follows covers one T cell receptor (beta chain) sequence. The antigen is undetermined. The sample is drawn from a study of cytomegalovirus exposure and HLA in healthy donors. The germline CDR1 and CDR2 sequences are MGHRA and YSYEKL. With 4 bases removed from V and 0 bases from J, the gap between germline ends came to 27 bases. This CDR3 is built from 20 residues. The PCR contained 60 Vbeta and 13 Jbeta primers. Sequencing used immunoSEQ multiplex PCR; TCRdb keeps in-frame clones, though not all of them. The data contain 100,000 or so clones, 76% of them singletons. As for the donors, each was a healthy bone marrow donor. Broader study findings: There were some V segments, including TRBV6-2 and TRBV6-3, excluded as indistinguishable.

Sequencing used PBMCs. The sequence was obtained from a woman in her forties or fifties in good health and CMV-seropositive. V gene TRBV4-1 combines with J gene TRBJ2-5, with D perhaps TRBD1 (8 bases). CDR3 amino acids: CASSPLTWAEQGGNQETQYF. The CDR3 DNA reads TGCGCCAGCAGCCCTTTAACGTGGGCAGAACAGGGGGGGAACCAAGAGACCCAGTACTTC.